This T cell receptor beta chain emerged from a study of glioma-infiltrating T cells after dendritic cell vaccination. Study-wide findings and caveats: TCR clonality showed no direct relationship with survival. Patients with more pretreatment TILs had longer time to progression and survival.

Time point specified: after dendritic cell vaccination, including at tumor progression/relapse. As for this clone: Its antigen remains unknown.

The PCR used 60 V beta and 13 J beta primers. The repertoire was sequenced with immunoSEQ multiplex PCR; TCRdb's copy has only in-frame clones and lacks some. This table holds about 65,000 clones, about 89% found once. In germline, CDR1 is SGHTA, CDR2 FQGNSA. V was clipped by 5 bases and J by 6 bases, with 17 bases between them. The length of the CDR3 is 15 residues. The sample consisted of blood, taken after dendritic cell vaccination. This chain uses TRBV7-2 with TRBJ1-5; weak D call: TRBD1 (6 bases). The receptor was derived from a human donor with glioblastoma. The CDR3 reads CASSQGQGRSQPQHF. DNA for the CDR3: TGTGCCAGCAGCCAGGGGCAGGGCAGGAGTCAGCCCCAGCATTTT.